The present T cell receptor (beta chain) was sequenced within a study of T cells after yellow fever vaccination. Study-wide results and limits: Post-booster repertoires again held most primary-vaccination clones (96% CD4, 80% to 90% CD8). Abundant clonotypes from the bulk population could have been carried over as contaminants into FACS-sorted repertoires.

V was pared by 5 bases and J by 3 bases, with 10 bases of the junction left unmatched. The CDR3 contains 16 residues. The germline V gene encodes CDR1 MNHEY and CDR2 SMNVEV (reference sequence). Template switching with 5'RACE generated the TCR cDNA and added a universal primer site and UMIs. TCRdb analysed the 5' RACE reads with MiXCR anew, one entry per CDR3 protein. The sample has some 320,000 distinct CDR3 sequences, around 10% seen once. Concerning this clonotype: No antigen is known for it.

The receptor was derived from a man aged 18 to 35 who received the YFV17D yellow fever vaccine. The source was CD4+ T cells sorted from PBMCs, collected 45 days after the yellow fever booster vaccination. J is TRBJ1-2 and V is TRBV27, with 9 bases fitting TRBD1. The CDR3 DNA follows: TGTGCCAGCAGTCCAATTACTGGGACAGGGTACTATGGCTACACCTTC. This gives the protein CASSPITGTGYYGYTF.